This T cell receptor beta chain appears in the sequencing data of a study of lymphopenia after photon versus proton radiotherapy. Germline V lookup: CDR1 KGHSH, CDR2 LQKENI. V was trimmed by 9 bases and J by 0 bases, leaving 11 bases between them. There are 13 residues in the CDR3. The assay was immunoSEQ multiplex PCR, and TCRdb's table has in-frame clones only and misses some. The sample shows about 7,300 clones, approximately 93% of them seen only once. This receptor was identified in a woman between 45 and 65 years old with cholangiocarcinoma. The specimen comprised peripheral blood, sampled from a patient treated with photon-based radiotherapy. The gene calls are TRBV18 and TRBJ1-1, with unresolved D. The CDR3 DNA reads TGTGCCAGTTTTGGAAACATGAACACTGAAGCTTTCTTT. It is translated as CASFGNMNTEAFF.